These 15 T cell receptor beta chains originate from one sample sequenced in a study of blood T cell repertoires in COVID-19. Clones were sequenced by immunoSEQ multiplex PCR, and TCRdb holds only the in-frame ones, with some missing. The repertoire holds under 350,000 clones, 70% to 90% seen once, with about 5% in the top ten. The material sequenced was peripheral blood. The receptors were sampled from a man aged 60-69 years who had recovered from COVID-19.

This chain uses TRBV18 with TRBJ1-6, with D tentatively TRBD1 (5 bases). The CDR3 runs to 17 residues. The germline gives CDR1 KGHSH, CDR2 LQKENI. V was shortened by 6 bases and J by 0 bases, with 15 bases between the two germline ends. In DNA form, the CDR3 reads TGTGCCAGCTCGGGGACTTCTCCGAGCTCCTATAATTCACCCCTCCACTTT. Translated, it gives CASSGTSPSSYNSPLHF.

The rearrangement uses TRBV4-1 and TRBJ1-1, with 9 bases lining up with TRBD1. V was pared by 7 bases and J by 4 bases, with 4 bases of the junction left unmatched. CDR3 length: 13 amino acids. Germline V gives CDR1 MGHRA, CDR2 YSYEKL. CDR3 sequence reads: CASKGQGSTEAFF. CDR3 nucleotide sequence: TGCGCCAGCAAGGGACAGGGAAGCACTGAAGCTTTCTTT.

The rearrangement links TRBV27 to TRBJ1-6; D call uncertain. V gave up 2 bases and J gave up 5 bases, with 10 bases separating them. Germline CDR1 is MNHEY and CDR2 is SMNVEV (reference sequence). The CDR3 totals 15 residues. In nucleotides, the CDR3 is TGTGCCAGCAGTTTAAGGCGGCAGAATAATTCACCCCTCCACTTT. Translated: CASSLRRQNNSPLHF.

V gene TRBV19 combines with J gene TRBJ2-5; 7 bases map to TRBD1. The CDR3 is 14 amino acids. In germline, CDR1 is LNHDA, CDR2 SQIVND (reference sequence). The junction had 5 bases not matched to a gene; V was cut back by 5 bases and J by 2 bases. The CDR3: CASSPQGWQETQYF. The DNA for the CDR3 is TGTGCCAGTAGTCCACAGGGGTGGCAAGAGACCCAGTACTTC.

The CDR3 loop is CASSGRGRVGNTIYF. The CDR3 bases are TGTGCCAGCAGTGGTCGTGGGAGGGTTGGAAACACCATATATTTT. The chain joins TRBV2 to TRBJ1-3; unclear D gene. Germline V gene sequence: CDR1 SNHLY, CDR2 FYNNEI. V lost 4 bases and J lost 3, with 13 bases in between. The CDR3 contains 15 residues.

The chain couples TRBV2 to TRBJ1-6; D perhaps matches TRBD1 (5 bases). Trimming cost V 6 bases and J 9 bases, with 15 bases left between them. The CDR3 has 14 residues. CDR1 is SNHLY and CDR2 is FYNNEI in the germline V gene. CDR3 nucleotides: TGTGCCAGCAGCCCGGGAGGGACCAGTTCACCCCTCCACTTT. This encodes CASSPGGTSSPLHF.

DNA for the CDR3: TGTGCCAGCAGTTACTCGTTCCGGGGTAAAACTGGCTACACCTTC. This codes for CASSYSFRGKTGYTF. V is TRBV6-5 and J is TRBJ1-2; no reliable D call. CDR1 is MNHEY and CDR2 is SVGAGI in the germline V gene. The CDR3 length is 15 residues. Trimming pared 0 bases from V and 7 bases from J, leaving 15 bases between.

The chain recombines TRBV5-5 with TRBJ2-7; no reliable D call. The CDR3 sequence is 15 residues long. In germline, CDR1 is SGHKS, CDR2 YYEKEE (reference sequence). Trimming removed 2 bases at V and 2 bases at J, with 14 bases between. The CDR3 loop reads CASSFAGDGTYEQYF. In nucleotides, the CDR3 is TGTGCCAGCAGCTTTGCAGGCGATGGCACCTACGAGCAGTACTTC.

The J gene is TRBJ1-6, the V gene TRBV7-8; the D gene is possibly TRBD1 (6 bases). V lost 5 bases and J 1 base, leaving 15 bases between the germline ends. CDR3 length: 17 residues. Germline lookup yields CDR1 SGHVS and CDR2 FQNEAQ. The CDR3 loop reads CASSPQGLASYNSPLHF. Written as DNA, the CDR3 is TGTGCCAGCAGCCCACAGGGATTAGCTTCCTATAATTCACCCCTCCACTTT.

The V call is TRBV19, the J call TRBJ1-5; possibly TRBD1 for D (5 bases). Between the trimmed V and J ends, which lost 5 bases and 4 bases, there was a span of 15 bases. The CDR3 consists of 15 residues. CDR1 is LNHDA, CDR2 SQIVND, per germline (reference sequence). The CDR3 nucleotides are TGTGCCAGTAGTTCGGGGGTCCTTACGAATCAGCCCCAGCATTTT. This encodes CASSSGVLTNQPQHF. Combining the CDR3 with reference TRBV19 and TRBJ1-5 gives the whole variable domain DGGITQSPKYLFRKEGQNVTLSCEQNLNHDAMYWYRQDPGQGLRLIYYSQIVNDFQKGDIAEGYSVSREKKESFPLTVTSAQKNPTAFYLCASSSGVLTNQPQHFGDGTRLSIL.

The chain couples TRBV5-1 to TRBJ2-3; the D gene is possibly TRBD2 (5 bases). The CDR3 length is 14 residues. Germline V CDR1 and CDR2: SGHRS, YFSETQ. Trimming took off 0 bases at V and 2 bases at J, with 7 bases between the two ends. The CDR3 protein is CASSLDGNTDTQYF. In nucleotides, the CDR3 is TGCGCCAGCAGCTTGGACGGGAACACAGATACGCAGTATTTT.

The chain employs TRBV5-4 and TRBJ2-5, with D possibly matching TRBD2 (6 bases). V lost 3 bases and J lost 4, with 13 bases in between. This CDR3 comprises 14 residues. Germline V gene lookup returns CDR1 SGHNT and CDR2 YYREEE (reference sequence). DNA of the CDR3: TGTGCCAGCAGCTCCCCCGGGACTGGAGAGACCCAGTACTTC. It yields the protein CASSSPGTGETQYF.

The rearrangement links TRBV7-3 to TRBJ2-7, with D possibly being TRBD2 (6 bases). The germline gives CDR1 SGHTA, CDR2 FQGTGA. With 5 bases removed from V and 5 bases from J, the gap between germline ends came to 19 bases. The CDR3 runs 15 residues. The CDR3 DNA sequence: TGTGCCAGCAGCCCCCGGGCCGGGACTGTAGACGAGCAGTACTTC. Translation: CASSPRAGTVDEQYF.

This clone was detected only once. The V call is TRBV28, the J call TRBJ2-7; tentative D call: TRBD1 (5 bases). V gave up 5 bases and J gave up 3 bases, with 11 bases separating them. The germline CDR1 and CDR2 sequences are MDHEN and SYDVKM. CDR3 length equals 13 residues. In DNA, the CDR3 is TGTGCCAGCAGTCGACAGAGAAACTACGAGCAGTACTTC. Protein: CASSRQRNYEQYF.

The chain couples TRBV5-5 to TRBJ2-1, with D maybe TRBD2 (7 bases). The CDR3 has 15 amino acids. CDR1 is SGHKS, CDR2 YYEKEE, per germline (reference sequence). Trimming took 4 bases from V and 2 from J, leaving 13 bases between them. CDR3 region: CASSTGGLAYNEQFF. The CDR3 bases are TGTGCCAGCAGCACCGGGGGGCTCGCCTACAATGAGCAGTTCTTC.